Listed below are T cell receptor beta chains from one sample, sequenced in a study of beta chain features in type 1 diabetes. The repertoire was sequenced with immunoSEQ multiplex PCR; TCRdb's copy has only in-frame clones and lacks some. The sample holds roughly 100,000 clones; 25% to 35% are singletons and the top ten take 0.5% to 0.55%. The sample comprised central memory CD4+ T cells from blood. The receptor set was obtained from a woman aged 18-30 years with type 1 diabetes. Both conserved end residues are part of each CDR3. D genes are given only for firm matches. Size is stated for part of the rows, as once, few or many counts, or as a class when the clone is expanded.

j_gene,abundance,d_gene,v_gene,CDR3aa,CDR3nt
TRBJ2-1,few,TRBD1,TRBV7-9,CASSEYGTGGVDEQFF,TGTGCCAGCAGCGAATACGGGACAGGGGGCGTGGATGAGCAGTTCTTC
TRBJ1-1,many,-,TRBV30,CAWSVLGGWNTEAFF,TGTGCCTGGAGTGTGCTCGGAGGGTGGAACACTGAAGCTTTCTTT
TRBJ2-7,-,-,TRBV5-6,CASSGGAGIYEQYF,TGTGCCAGCAGCGGAGGGGCAGGGATCTACGAGCAGTACTTC
TRBJ2-1,-,TRBD2,TRBV25-1,CASSELTSGRDNEQFF,TGTGCCAGCAGTGAACTCACTAGCGGGAGGGACAATGAGCAGTTCTTC
TRBJ1-5,few,TRBD1,TRBV2,CASSGRTGNSNQPQHF,TGTGCCAGCAGTGGTCGGACAGGGAATAGCAATCAGCCCCAGCATTTT
TRBJ1-2,-,-,TRBV28,CASSLRSARGYTF,TGTGCCAGCAGTTTACGGTCAGCGCGGGGCTACACCTTC
TRBJ1-1,-,-,TRBV7-9,CASSLTQGLAFF,TGTGCCAGCAGCTTAACTCAGGGGTTAGCTTTCTTT
TRBJ2-1,few,TRBD2,TRBV7-3,CASSVLFSGRTNEQFF,TGTGCCAGCAGCGTGCTCTTTAGCGGGAGAACCAATGAGCAGTTCTTC
TRBJ2-2,few,-,TRBV29-1,CSALQVANTGELFF,TGCAGCGCCCTACAGGTAGCGAACACCGGGGAGCTGTTTTTT
TRBJ2-5,-,-,TRBV27,CASSTQETQYF,TGTGCCAGCAGTACACAAGAGACCCAGTACTTC
TRBJ2-5,-,-,TRBV6-5,CASRLGETQYF,TGTGCCAGCAGACTAGGGGAGACCCAGTACTTC
TRBJ2-7,few,-,TRBV7-9,CASSLGGLSYEQYF,TGTGCCAGCAGCTTAGGTGGACTCTCCTACGAGCAGTACTTC
TRBJ2-1,-,TRBD2,TRBV5-1,CASSASGRVLDEQFF,TGCGCCAGCAGCGCTAGCGGGAGGGTCTTGGATGAGCAGTTCTTC
TRBJ1-1,-,-,TRBV30,CAWSTEQGTEAFF,TGTGCCTGGAGTACCGAACAGGGAACTGAAGCTTTCTTT
TRBJ1-1,few,-,TRBV20-1,CSASPGGEAFF,TGCAGTGCTTCCCCCGGGGGTGAAGCTTTCTTT
TRBJ1-1,-,-,TRBV28,CASSLPTVNTEAFF,TGTGCCAGCAGCTTACCTACAGTGAACACTGAAGCTTTCTTT
TRBJ2-2,many,TRBD2,TRBV29-1,CSVAGLDGAGELFF,TGCAGCGTGGCCGGACTAGACGGGGCCGGGGAGCTGTTTTTT
TRBJ1-5,few,-,TRBV5-1,CASSDGMDQPQHF,TGCGCCAGCAGCGACGGGATGGATCAGCCCCAGCATTTT
TRBJ2-7,few,TRBD2,TRBV6-5,CASSYSASGSTYEQYF,TGTGCCAGCAGTTACTCGGCTAGCGGGAGCACCTACGAGCAGTACTTC
TRBJ2-1,few,-,TRBV9,CASSVAQYNEQFF,TGTGCCAGCAGCGTAGCCCAGTACAATGAGCAGTTCTTC
TRBJ2-5,-,TRBD1,TRBV7-9,CASTFPGQGASETQYF,TGTGCCAGCACCTTCCCCGGACAGGGAGCCTCCGAGACCCAGTACTTC
TRBJ1-1,-,-,TRBV5-6,CASSALTGKNTEAFF,TGTGCCAGCAGCGCCCTGACAGGAAAGAACACTGAAGCTTTCTTT
TRBJ2-5,-,-,TRBV11-2,CASSRLQKTQYF,TGTGCCAGCAGCCGACTACAGAAGACCCAGTACTTC
TRBJ2-3,-,TRBD2,TRBV5-5,CASSPIPSVGLAGDTQYF,TGTGCCAGCAGCCCGATCCCCTCCGTGGGACTAGCAGGAGATACGCAGTATTTT
TRBJ1-4,-,-,TRBV7-9,CASSPHSNEKLFF,TGTGCCAGCAGCCCCCACTCGAATGAAAAACTGTTTTTT
TRBJ2-5,few,-,TRBV27,CASSGRGRETQYF,TGTGCCAGCAGTGGCAGGGGTCGAGAGACCCAGTACTTC